This T cell receptor (beta chain) was identified during a study of T-cell reconstitution after alpha-beta-depleted transplantation in children. Molecular barcoding with unique molecular identifiers was used for the TCRbeta library. One entry per CDR3 protein results from TCRdb running MiXCR on the PCR reads. The sample includes 500,000 or so distinct CDR3 sequences, around 10% of them seen just once. Trimming took off 5 bases at V and 3 bases at J, with 13 bases between the two ends. The CDR3 covers 14 residues. Germline V gene lookup returns CDR1 MDHEN and CDR2 SYDVKM. This clonotype was picked up a small number of times. As yet, its antigen is unknown. Study results and caveats: Reported findings indicate that, about two months after transplant, alpha-beta T cells came from several hundred expanded clones, which were derived from non-depleted graft cells.

The sequence derives from a female patient aged 2 to 10 who had a stem cell transplant for aplastic anemia, so the T cells may come from the graft donor. The rearrangement joins TRBV28 to TRBJ1-1; possibly TRBD1 for D (6 bases). This specimen was PBMCs, mostly from graft donor cells, taken 180 days after TCRalphabeta/CD19-depleted stem cell transplant. The CDR3 reads CASSVAGGDTEAFF. The CDR3 DNA reads TGTGCCAGCAGTGTCGCCGGGGGCGACACTGAAGCTTTCTTT.